These 2 T cell receptor beta chains share one sample of origin, sequenced in a study of beta chain features in type 1 diabetes. Study-wide findings and caveats: Type 1 diabetes patients had moderately but significantly shorter TCRB CDR3s in all four CD4+ subsets.

Their recognized antigens are unknown. The authors reverse transcribed all of the isolated RNA, so sequencing captured expressed TCRB transcripts. TCRdb keeps only in-frame clones here, not all; method: immunoSEQ multiplex PCR. The repertoire includes approximately 600,000 clones, around 12% of them detected once, and more than 0.1% sits in the top ten. Sequenced material: naive CD4+ T cells from blood. The receptors were gathered from a man in his thirties or forties with type 1 diabetes.

This chain joins TRBV2 and TRBJ1-2; no firm D call. Germline CDR1 and CDR2: SNHLY and FYNNEI. Trimming pared 4 bases from V and 0 bases from J, leaving 12 bases between. There are 15 residues in the CDR3. CDR3 amino acids: CASSVRSLANYGYTF. CDR3 bases: TGTGCCAGCAGTGTTCGCTCTCTAGCTAACTATGGCTACACCTTC.

Note on this clone: Other DNA sequences in this specimen translate into the identical CDR3. V gene TRBV7-2 combines with J gene TRBJ2-3; unclear D gene. V shed 3 bases and J shed 3 bases, with 4 bases lying between them. The germline V gene encodes CDR1 SGHTA and CDR2 FQGNSA. CDR3 length: 12 amino acids. CDR3 in DNA: TGTGCCAGCAGCTTGAGGACAGATACGCAGTATTTT. Translation: CASSLRTDTQYF.